This record covers a single T cell receptor (beta chain). This CDR3 contains 14 residues. V was cut by 6 bases and J by 7 bases, with 16 bases left in between. CDR1 MNHEY and CDR2 SVGAGI come from the germline V gene. This sample is drawn from a study of T cell changes during pregnancy in multiple sclerosis. Repertoires were generated with immunoSEQ multiplex PCR, while TCRdb's copy carries only in-frame clones and drops some. Of about 98,000 clones in the sample, about 91% are singletons; the top ten hold around 2.1%. This clonotype originated in a female donor in good health, enrolled as a control in a pregnancy study. The rearrangement joins TRBV6-5 to TRBJ1-5; D possibly corresponds to TRBD1 (6 bases). The source material was peripheral blood, sampled after pregnancy. Here the CDR3 DNA reads TGTGCCAGCAGCGACAGGTGGGGTGGGCAGCCCCAGCATTTT. The encoded protein is CASSDRWGGQPQHF.